This T cell receptor beta chain stems from a study of T-cell memory formation after mild COVID-19 (dated by TCRdb to about 2021). Regarding the research as a whole: Most TCR sequence clusters were specific to one of the two donors. Two young, previously healthy adult volunteers, one female and one male, were included in the cohort. In a couple of donors, T-cell clones that expanded and contracted after mild COVID-19 were tracked by sequencing TCRalpha and TCRbeta repertoires over time.

Ficoll-Paque density gradient centrifugation was the method used to isolate PBMCs. Results the study describes overall, beyond this receptor: Whether the second-wave clones peaking on day 37 were SARS-CoV-2 specific was not confirmed. Some responding clones were detected in pre-infection memory, suggesting pre-existing cross-reactive memory T cells joined the SARS-CoV-2 response. Contracting CD4+ clones appeared mostly in the CM and EM memory subsets, whereas CD8+ clones were enriched in EMRA. Only a couple of mild cases were covered by the study, and larger cohorts that include severe cases with pre-infection samples were considered necessary. From day 15 to 85, contracting clones showed balanced CD4/CD8 phenotypes, whereas a second wave of clones that expanded from day 15 to 37 leaned towards CD4+.

The sequencing machine was an Illumina NovaSeq 6000. Using 5'RACE with constant-segment primers, TCRalpha and TCRbeta cDNA libraries were constructed, with sample barcodes and unique molecular identifiers added in the process. RNA was extracted from every sample with Trizol reagent. Amplification of the libraries took two PCR steps, and the second step added a second sample barcode plus Illumina TruSeq adapters. Sequencing of libraries was performed on an Illumina NovaSeq with 2 x 150 bp paired-end reads. Regarding the original processing steps: Demultiplexing of reads and collapsing into UMI-guided consensus sequences were performed with migec v1.2.7. Using mixcr v2.1.11, the UMI consensuses were aligned to TRA and TRB V and J templates and assembled into clonotypes. Expanded or contracted clonotypes were those called significant by both edgeR and NoisET, with noise models trained on biological replicates. edgeR calls used a false discovery rate-adjusted p below 0.01 and a log2 fold-change threshold of 1. As an exploratory analysis of dynamics, max-normalized trajectories of the 1000 most abundant clonotypes were examined by PCA with hierarchical clustering. Each responding clone was given a CD4 or CD8 phenotype based on the CD4+ and CD8+ repertoires, which had been sequenced separately. TCRdb applied fastp at Q25 and MiXCR to the public reads, then kept only in-frame beta chains. When rows share a CDR3 protein, they turn into one entry using the most common DNA and genes. What appears here as the V and J calls and clone size reflects TCRdb's work, not the paper's. This sample lists around 250,000 distinct CDR3 sequences; about a sixth were detected once. The ten largest clones take up more than 20% of the sample.

This clonotype came up a few times. This receptor's antigen is unknown. Base-call qualities are not available, and no considerably larger clone is one nucleotide away. The V and J ends are trimmed by 4 bases and 9 bases, leaving 21 bases between them. The CDR3 has 16 amino acids, counting the end cysteine and phenylalanine. CDR3 DNA only is kept here, 48 bases in frame from base 1. CDR1 and CDR2, looked up from the germline V gene, are MGHRA and YSYEKL. The chain employs TRBV4-1 and TRBJ2-2; the D region is possibly TRBD1 or TRBD2, each matching across 6 bases. Sequenced input: PBMCs or a T cell subset sorted from them (not recorded which). The receptor was derived from a man aged 18 to 29 who had mild COVID-19 (a few samples of this study predate the infection). The sample titles of this study are shuffled in the database, so cell type and time point are left out; the donor was told from shared clones. The CDR3 protein sequence reads: CASSRARGEDPRELFF. The DNA is as follows: TGCGCCAGCAGCCGAGCAAGGGGGGAAGACCCCCGGGAGCTGTTTTTT.